Listed below are T cell receptor beta chains from one sample, sequenced in a study of blood T cell repertoires in COVID-19. Clones were read by immunoSEQ multiplex PCR, and TCRdb kept only the in-frame ones, dropping some. Here the sample spans 380,000 or so clones, 81% being singletons. Sample: peripheral blood. These receptors were obtained from a human donor with acute or convalescent COVID-19. The donor label of this sample is uncertain. The CDR3 runs from the conserved cysteine through the conserved F or W. D genes are given only for firm matches. Only part of the rows carry a size: once, few, many, or a class if the clone is expanded.

>TRBJ2-2|TRBV29-1|.|.
TGCAGCGTTAAAACAGAAGATATCGCCGGGGAGCTGTTTTTT
CSVKTEDIAGELFF
>TRBJ2-5|TRBV15|TRBD1|.
TGTGCCACCAGCAGAGTAGGGGGCTTCCAAGAGACCCAGTACTTC
CATSRVGGFQETQYF
>TRBJ1-4|TRBV19|.|once
TGTGCCAGTAGTACCCTATCGACCCGGCGGAATGAAAAACTGTTTTTT
CASSTLSTRRNEKLFF
>TRBJ2-7|TRBV11-2|TRBD1|few
TGTGCCAGCAGCTTAGCCGACAGGGGAAGAGAGCAGTACTTC
CASSLADRGREQYF
>TRBJ2-3|TRBV11-3|.|.
TGTGCCAGCAGCTCGGGGTTCACAGATACGCAGTATTTT
CASSSGFTDTQYF
>TRBJ1-1|TRBV2|.|few
TGTGCCAGCAGTGAGGGGCCGAGAAGAAACACTGAAGCTTTCTTT
CASSEGPRRNTEAFF
>TRBJ1-6|TRBV18|.|once
TGTGCCAGCTCACCACCGACGGCAGGTCTGGGTTCACCCCTCCACTTT
CASSPPTAGLGSPLHF
>TRBJ1-6|TRBV7-9|TRBD1|.
TGTGCCAGCAGCCCAGGGGGCAGGGAAAATTCACCCCTCCACTTT
CASSPGGRENSPLHF
>TRBJ1-2|TRBV3-1/TRBV3-2|.|.
TGTGCCAGCAGCCTAAACGGGGTCGGCTACACCTTC
CASSLNGVGYTF
>TRBJ2-2|TRBV19|.|.
TGTGCCAGTAGTAGTGGACAGGCCCGCGGGGGGACCGGGGAGCTGTTTTTT
CASSSGQARGGTGELFF
>TRBJ1-1|TRBV5-1|.|few
TGCGCCAGCAGCTTGGTCGTAGGAGGGGAAGCTTTCTTT
CASSLVVGGEAFF
>TRBJ2-7|TRBV28|.|.
TGTGCCGCTCGGGGGACGATATACGAGCAGTACTTC
CAARGTIYEQYF
>TRBJ2-1|TRBV29-1|.|.
TGCAGCGTTGGGAGCGGATTCTCCTACAATGAGCAGTTCTTC
CSVGSGFSYNEQFF
>TRBJ1-2|TRBV6-2/TRBV6-3|TRBD1|.
TGTGCCAGCAGCGAACAGGGGCTATCCTCCCTTCGCTACACCTTC
CASSEQGLSSLRYTF
>TRBJ2-7|TRBV5-1|.|.
TGCGCCAGCAGCTTGGCGGCAGGGATTGCCTACGAGCAGTACTTC
CASSLAAGIAYEQYF
>TRBJ2-1|TRBV5-4|TRBD2|.
TGTGCCAGCAGCGTCGGTCGGCTAGCGGGATACCCATCGAACAATGAGCAGTTCTTC
CASSVGRLAGYPSNNEQFF
>TRBJ2-3|TRBV6-5|.|.
TGTGCCATCCGTAGCACAGATACGCAGTATTTT
CAIRSTDTQYF
>TRBJ2-1|TRBV5-1|.|.
TGCGCCAGCAGCGGACTCGCGGCTTACAATGAGCAGTTCTTC
CASSGLAAYNEQFF
>TRBJ1-6|TRBV18|TRBD1|once
TGTGCCAGCTCACCATCGGAGGGGGCAACTTATAATTCACCCCTCCACTTT
CASSPSEGATYNSPLHF
>TRBJ1-2|TRBV6-6|.|.
TGTGCCAGCAGCCCGACGGGAGACTATGGCTACACCTTC
CASSPTGDYGYTF
>TRBJ2-6|TRBV6-5|.|.
TGTGCCAGCAGTTACTCCCGCTCTGGGGCCAACGTCCTGACTTTC
CASSYSRSGANVLTF
>TRBJ2-3|TRBV30|.|.
TGTGCCTGGAGTGTAGTAGTAGATACGCAGTATTTT
CAWSVVVDTQYF
>TRBJ1-5|TRBV28|.|.
TGTGCCAGCTCTACAGGGTTTTCGAGTCAGCCCCAGCATTTT
CASSTGFSSQPQHF
>TRBJ1-1|TRBV12-3/TRBV12-4|.|.
TGTGCCACCGCCGGCCAGGTCGCCGGAGCTTTCTTT
CATAGQVAGAFF
>TRBJ1-4|TRBV2|TRBD1|.
TGTGCCAGCAGGCCCCGACAGGGGATTAATGAAAAACTGTTTTTT
CASRPRQGINEKLFF
>TRBJ2-1|TRBV30|TRBD2|.
TGTGCCTGGAGCAACGAAAGGACTAGCGGAACCCACAATGAGCAGTTCTTC
CAWSNERTSGTHNEQFF
>TRBJ2-1|TRBV3-1/TRBV3-2|TRBD1|few
TGTGCCAGCAGCCAAGATGCAGGGGGTGGCCGCAATGAGCAGTTCTTC
CASSQDAGGGRNEQFF
>TRBJ2-1|TRBV10-3|.|.
TGTGCCACCACAAGTCTAGCGAACAATGAGCAGTTCTTC
CATTSLANNEQFF
>TRBJ1-1|TRBV6-2/TRBV6-3|.|.
TGTGCCAGCAGTTTGCCGCAGGGAGAAGCTTTCTTT
CASSLPQGEAFF
>TRBJ1-1|TRBV10-2|.|.
TGCGCCAGCAGAATTGGCATGAACACTGAAGCTTTCTTT
CASRIGMNTEAFF
>TRBJ1-4|TRBV28|TRBD1|few
TGTGCCAGCAGTTCCCCGGGACAGGGAGGCCGCGAAAAACTGTTTTTT
CASSSPGQGGREKLFF
>TRBJ2-1|TRBV5-8|.|.
TGTGCCAGCAGCTTGGAAGGGCCAGGGCTGAATGAGCAGTTCTTC
CASSLEGPGLNEQFF
>TRBJ1-4|TRBV6-5|.|.
TGTGCCAGCAAGAGGGCGCCTAATGAAAAACTGTTTTTT
CASKRAPNEKLFF
>TRBJ2-2|TRBV7-9|.|many
TGTGCCAGCAGCTTAGGACTTGATACCGGGGAGCTGTTTTTT
CASSLGLDTGELFF
>TRBJ2-2|TRBV5-4|.|.
TGTGCCAGCAGCAGGACAGTGAATGCGAACACCGGGGAGCTGTTTTTT
CASSRTVNANTGELFF
>TRBJ1-5|TRBV5-1|TRBD1|few
TGCGCCAGCAGCTTGCAACAGGGGGCTGCTAATCAGCCCCAGCATTTT
CASSLQQGAANQPQHF
>TRBJ1-6|TRBV28|TRBD1|.
TGTGCCAGCAGGTGGGACGGGACAGGAAATTCACCCCTCCACTTT
CASRWDGTGNSPLHF
>TRBJ1-6|TRBV9|TRBD1|few
TGTGCCAGCAGCATGACAGGGGATAATTCACCCCTCCACTTT
CASSMTGDNSPLHF
>TRBJ2-1|TRBV6-5|.|.
TGTGCCAGCAGAACAGGGAGCTCCTACAATGAGCAGTTCTTC
CASRTGSSYNEQFF
>TRBJ1-2|TRBV19|.|.
TGTGCCAGTAGTAACTGGACAGATTTCCACTATGGCTACACCTTC
CASSNWTDFHYGYTF
>TRBJ1-2|TRBV7-2|.|.
TGTGCCAGCAGCTTAGCCCCGATTTCTCCGAGTGGCTACACCTTC
CASSLAPISPSGYTF
>TRBJ1-4|TRBV7-9|.|.
TGTGCCAGCAGCTTAAGGGCACAGGGTAATGAAAAACTGTTTTTT
CASSLRAQGNEKLFF
>TRBJ2-6|TRBV18|.|.
TGTGCCAGCTCACCCATTGGACAACACTCTGGGGCCAACGTCCTGACTTTC
CASSPIGQHSGANVLTF
>TRBJ1-1|TRBV10-2|.|.
TGCGCCAGCACTCTACAGGGCACTGAAGCTTTCTTT
CASTLQGTEAFF
>TRBJ2-7|TRBV5-6|TRBD1|.
TGTGCCAGCAGCTCCGGGACAGGGGGGCGTGAGGAGCAGTACTTC
CASSSGTGGREEQYF
>TRBJ1-5|TRBV6-5|.|.
TGTGCCAGCAGCCGACAGGTTAATAGCAATCAGCCCCAGCATTTT
CASSRQVNSNQPQHF